The TCR beta chain under discussion was sequenced for a study of T cells in Graves' hyperthyroidism and ophthalmopathy. TCR beta CDR3 region amplification was performed from RNA transcripts. In the first-round RT-PCR of the TCR CDR3, the HTBI primer set was used. In TCRdb, the multiplex PCR reads were re-called with MiXCR into one record per CDR3 protein. This repertoire shows hundreds of thousands of distinct CDR3 sequences, 11% to 15% found once; its top ten account for about 5.8%. The CDR3 contains 16 residues. Per the germline V gene, CDR1 is LGHDT and CDR2 is YNNKEL (reference sequence). Trimming pared 2 bases from V and 1 base from J, leaving 14 bases between. Hyperthyroidism in the patients, aged 18 to 65, was newly diagnosed and under 2 months in duration.

The sample taken for sequencing was blood. This receptor was identified in a woman aged 25 to 39 with Graves' hyperthyroidism that later progressed to Graves' ophthalmopathy. V usage is TRBV3-1 and J usage is TRBJ1-1, with no clear D. DNA of the CDR3: TGTGCCAGCAGCCAACGGAGGACTCACCAGAACACTGAAGCTTTCTTT. Amino acids: CASSQRRTHQNTEAFF.